The source of this TCR beta chain is a study of cytotoxic CD8 clonotypes in ibrutinib-treated CLL. Background on the study: Partial responses totalled roughly 24 and complete responses 2; after median 68 months, approximately 15 remained remitted and approximately twelve progressed. The study, taken as a whole, reports: Timing of sampling differed between sustained-remission and progressing patients.

TCR beta libraries used around 2 micrograms of genomic DNA from cryopreserved PBMCs. The CDR3 sequence is 14 residues long. Germline CDR1 SGHAT, CDR2 FQNNGV. V gave up 5 bases and J gave up 5 bases, with 15 bases separating them. Here immunoSEQ multiplex PCR was the method, and the copy in TCRdb shows in-frame clones only, minus some. This sample yields about 160,000 clones, of which 88% are seen a single time; around 3% belongs to the top ten. A word on this clone: Its antigen is undetermined.

The chain employs TRBV11-2 and TRBJ1-1, with D hard to call. Sequencing used PBMCs, obtained at disease progression, from a patient treated with ibrutinib. This clonotype originated in a human donor with chronic lymphocytic leukemia. The CDR3, as DNA: TGTGCCAGCAGCCAACTAGGCGCGGGAACTGAAGCTTTCTTT. It is translated as CASSQLGAGTEAFF.